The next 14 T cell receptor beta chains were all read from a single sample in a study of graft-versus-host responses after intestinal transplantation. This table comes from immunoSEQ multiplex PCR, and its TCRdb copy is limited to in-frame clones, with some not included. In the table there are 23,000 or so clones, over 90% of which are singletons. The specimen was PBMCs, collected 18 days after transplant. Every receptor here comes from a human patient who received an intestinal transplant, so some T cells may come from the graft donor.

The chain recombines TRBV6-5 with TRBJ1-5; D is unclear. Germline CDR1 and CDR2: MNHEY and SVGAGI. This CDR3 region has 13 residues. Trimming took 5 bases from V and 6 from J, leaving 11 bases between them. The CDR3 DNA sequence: TGTGCCAGCAGTATAAGGGTGGGTCAGCCCCAGCATTTT. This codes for CASSIRVGQPQHF.

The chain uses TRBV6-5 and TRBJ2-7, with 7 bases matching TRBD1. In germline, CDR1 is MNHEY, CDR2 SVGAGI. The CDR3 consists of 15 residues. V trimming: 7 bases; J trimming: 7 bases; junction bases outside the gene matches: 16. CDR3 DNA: TGTGCCAGCAAAGCTAGGGGGCCCCTGGGCGGTGAGCAGTACTTC. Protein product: CASKARGPLGGEQYF.

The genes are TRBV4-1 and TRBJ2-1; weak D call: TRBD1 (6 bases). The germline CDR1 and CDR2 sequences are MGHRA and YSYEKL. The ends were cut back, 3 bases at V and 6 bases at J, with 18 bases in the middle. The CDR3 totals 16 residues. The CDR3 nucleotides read TGCGCCAGCAGCCAGGGGACATGGGGAGTGTTCAATGAGCAGTTCTTC. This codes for CASSQGTWGVFNEQFF.

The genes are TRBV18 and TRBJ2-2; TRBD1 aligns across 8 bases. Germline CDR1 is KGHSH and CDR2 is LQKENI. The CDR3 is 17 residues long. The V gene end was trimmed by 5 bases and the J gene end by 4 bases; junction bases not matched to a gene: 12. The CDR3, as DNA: TGTGCCAGCTCATTTCGGACAGGGTCAAGGGTCACCGGGGAGCTGTTTTTT. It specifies CASSFRTGSRVTGELFF.

The CDR3 loop is CASSAGGDSNEQFF. In DNA form, the CDR3 reads TGTGCCAGCAGCGCGGGGGGGGACAGCAATGAGCAGTTCTTC. The J gene is TRBJ2-1, the V gene TRBV9, with a possible D match to TRBD2 (8 bases). The CDR3 runs to 14 residues. Trimming left V 3 bases short and J 6 bases short, with 13 bases between. Per germline, CDR1 SGDLS and CDR2 YYNGEE.

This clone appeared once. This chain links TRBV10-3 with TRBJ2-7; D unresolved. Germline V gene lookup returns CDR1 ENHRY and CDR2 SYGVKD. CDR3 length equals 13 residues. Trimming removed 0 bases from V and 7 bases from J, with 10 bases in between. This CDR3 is CAISESPQREQYF. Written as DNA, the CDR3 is TGTGCCATCAGTGAGTCGCCACAGAGGGAGCAGTACTTC.

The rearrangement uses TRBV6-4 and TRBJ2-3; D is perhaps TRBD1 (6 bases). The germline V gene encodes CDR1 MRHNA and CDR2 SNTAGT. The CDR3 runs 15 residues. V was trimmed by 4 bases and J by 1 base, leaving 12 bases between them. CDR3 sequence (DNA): TGTGCCAGCAGTGCCTTGGCAGGGGGCACAGATACGCAGTATTTT. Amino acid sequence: CASSALAGGTDTQYF.

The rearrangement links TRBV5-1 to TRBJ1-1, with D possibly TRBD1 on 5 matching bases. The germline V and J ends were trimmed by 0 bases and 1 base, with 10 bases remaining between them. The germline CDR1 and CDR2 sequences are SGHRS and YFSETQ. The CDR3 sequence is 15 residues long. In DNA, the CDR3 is TGCGCCAGCAGCTTGGCCCGGGGCGGGAACACTGAAGCTTTCTTT. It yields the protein CASSLARGGNTEAFF. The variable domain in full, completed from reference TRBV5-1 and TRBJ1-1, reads KAGVTQTPRYLIKTRGQQVTLSCSPISGHRSVSWYQQTPGQGLQFLFEYFSETQRNKGNFPGRFSGRQFSNSRSEMNVSTLELGDSALYLCASSLARGGNTEAFFGQGTRLTVV.

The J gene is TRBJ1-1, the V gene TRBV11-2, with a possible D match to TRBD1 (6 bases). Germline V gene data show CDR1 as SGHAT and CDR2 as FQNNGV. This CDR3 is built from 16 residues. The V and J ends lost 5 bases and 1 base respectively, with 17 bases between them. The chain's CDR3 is CASSQWRAGANTEAFF. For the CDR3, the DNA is TGTGCCAGCAGCCAATGGAGAGCAGGGGCGAACACTGAAGCTTTCTTT.

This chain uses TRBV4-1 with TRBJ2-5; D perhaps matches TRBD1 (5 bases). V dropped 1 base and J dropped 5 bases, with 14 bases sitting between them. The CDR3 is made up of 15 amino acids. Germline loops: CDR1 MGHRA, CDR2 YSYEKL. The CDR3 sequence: CASSQVQGAWETQYF. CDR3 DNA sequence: TGCGCCAGCAGCCAAGTCCAAGGGGCATGGGAGACCCAGTACTTC.

The CDR3 spells CASSLPGNEQYF. CDR3 nucleotides: TGTGCCAGCAGCCTCCCTGGCAACGAGCAGTACTTC. V usage is TRBV13 and J usage is TRBJ2-7; D is unclear. From germline, CDR1 is PRHDT and CDR2 FYEKMQ (reference sequence). This CDR3 spans 12 amino acids. V was clipped by 5 bases and J by 5 bases, with 10 bases between them.

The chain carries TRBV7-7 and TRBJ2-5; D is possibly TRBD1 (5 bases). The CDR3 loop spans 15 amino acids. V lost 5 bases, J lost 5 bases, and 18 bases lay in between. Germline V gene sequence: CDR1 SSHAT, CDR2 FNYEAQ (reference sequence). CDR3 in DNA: TGTGCCAGCAGCCGGGCTACAGGTAGAGGCGAGACCCAGTACTTC. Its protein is CASSRATGRGETQYF.

This chain's CDR3 is CASRGETAGNTIYF. For the CDR3, the DNA is TGCGCCAGCAGGGGTGAGACAGCCGGAAACACCATATATTTT. The rearrangement joins TRBV10-2 to TRBJ1-3; perhaps TRBD1 as D (5 bases). Trimming shortened V by 6 bases and J by 4 bases, and 13 bases separated the two germline ends. CDR1 WSHSY and CDR2 SAAADI come from the germline V gene. The CDR3 covers 14 residues.

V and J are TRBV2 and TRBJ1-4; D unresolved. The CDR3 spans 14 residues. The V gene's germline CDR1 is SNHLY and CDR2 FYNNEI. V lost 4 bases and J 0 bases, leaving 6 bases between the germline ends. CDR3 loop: CASSVATTNEKLFF. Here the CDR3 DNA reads TGTGCCAGCAGTGTGGCGACAACTAATGAAAAACTGTTTTTT. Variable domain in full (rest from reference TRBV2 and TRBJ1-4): EPEVTQTPSHQVTQMGQEVILRCVPISNHLYFYWYRQILGQKVEFLVSFYNNEISEKSEIFDDQFSVERPDGSNFTLKIRSTKLEDSAMYFCASSVATTNEKLFFGSGTQLSVL.